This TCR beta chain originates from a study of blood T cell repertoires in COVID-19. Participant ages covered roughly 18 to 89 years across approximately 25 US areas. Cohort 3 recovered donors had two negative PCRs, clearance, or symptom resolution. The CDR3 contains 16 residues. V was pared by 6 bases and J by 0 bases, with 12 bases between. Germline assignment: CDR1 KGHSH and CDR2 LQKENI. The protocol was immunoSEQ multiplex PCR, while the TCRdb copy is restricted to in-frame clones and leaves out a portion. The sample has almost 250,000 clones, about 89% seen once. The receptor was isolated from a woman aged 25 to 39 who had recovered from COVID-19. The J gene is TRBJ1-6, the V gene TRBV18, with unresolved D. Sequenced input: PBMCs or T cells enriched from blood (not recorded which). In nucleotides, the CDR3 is TGTGCCAGCTCCCGAGAGGCCAGCTCCTATAATTCACCCCTCCACTTT. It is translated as CASSREASSYNSPLHF.